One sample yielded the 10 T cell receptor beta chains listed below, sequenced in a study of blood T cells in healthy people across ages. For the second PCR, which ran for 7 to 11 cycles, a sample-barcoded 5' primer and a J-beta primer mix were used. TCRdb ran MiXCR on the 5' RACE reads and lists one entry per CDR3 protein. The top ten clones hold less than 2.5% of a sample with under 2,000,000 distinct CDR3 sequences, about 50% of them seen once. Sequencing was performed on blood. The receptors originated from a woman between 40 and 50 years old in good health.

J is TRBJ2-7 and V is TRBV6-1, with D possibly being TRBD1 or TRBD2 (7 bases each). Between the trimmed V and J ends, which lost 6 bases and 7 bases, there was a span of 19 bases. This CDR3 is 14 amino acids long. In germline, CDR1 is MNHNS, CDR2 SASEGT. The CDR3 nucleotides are TGTGCCAGCAGGGCAAGGGAGGGGGCACGGGAGCAGTACTTC. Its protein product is CASRAREGAREQYF.

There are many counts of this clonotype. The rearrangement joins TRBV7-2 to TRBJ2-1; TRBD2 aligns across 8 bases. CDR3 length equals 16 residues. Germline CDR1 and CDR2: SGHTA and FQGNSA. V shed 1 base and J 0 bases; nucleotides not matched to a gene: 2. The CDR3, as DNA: TGTGCCAGCAGCTTAGGCCGGGGGGGCTCCTACAATGAGCAGTTCTTC. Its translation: CASSLGRGGSYNEQFF.

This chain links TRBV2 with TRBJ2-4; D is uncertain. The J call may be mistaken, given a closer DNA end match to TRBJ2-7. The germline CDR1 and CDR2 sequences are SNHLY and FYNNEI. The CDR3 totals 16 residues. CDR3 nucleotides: TGTGCCAGCAGTGACTCGCTAAGGGCTTACTCGGACGAGCAGTACTTC. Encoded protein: CASSDSLRAYSDEQYF.

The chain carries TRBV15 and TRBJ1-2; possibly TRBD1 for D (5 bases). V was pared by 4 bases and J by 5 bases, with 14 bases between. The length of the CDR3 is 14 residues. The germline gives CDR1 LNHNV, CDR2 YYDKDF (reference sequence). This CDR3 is CATSKRDGEYGYTF. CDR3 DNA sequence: TGTGCCACCAGCAAGAGGGACGGGGAATATGGCTACACCTTC.

CDR3 nucleotides: TGCGCCAGCAGCTTGAGTCTCCGCCCCTACGAGCAGTACTTC. It codes for CASSLSLRPYEQYF. V usage is TRBV5-1 and J usage is TRBJ2-7; no definite D call. In germline, CDR1 is SGHRS, CDR2 YFSETQ. This CDR3 has 14 residues. V lost 1 base and J lost 2, with 10 bases in between.

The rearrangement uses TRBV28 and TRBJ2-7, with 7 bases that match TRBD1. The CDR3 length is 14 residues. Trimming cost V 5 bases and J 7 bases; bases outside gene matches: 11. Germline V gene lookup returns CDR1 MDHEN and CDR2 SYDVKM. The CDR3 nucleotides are TGTGCCAGCAGTCCCGGGACAGTCCTTTTTGAGCAGTACTTC. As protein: CASSPGTVLFEQYF. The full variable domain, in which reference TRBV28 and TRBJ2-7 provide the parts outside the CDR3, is DVKVTQSSRYLVKRTGEKVFLECVQDMDHENMFWYRQDPGLGLRLIYFSYDVKMKEKGDIPEGYSVSREKKERFSLILESASTNQTSMYLCASSPGTVLFEQYFGPGTRLTVT.

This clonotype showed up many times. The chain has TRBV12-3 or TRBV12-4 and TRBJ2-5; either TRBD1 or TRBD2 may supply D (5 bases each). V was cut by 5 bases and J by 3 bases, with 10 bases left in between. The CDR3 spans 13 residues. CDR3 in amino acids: CASSRDGKETQYF. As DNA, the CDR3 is TGTGCCAGCAGTCGGGACGGGAAAGAGACCCAGTACTTC.

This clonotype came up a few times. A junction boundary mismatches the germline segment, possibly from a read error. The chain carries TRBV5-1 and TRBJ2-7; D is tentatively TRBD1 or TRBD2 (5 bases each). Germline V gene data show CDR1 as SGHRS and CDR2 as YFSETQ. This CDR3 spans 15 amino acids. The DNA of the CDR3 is TGCGCCAGCCGCCGAGGGGCAGACAACTCCTACCAGCAGTACTTC. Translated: CASRRGADNSYQQYF.

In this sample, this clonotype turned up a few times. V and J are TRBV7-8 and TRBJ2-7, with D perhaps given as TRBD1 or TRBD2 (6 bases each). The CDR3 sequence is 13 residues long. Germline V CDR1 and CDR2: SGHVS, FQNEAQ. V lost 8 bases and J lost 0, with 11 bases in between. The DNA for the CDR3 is TGTGCCAGCCTCCGGGGGCTCTCCTACGAGCAGTACTTC. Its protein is CASLRGLSYEQYF.

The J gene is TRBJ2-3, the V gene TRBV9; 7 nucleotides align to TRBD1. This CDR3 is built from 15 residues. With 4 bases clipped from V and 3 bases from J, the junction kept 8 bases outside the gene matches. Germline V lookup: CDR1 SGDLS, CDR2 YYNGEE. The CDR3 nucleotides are TGTGCCAGCAGCCGCCAGGGACAGATGACAGATACGCAGTATTTT. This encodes CASSRQGQMTDTQYF.